The clone carrying this T cell receptor (beta chain) came up once. Trimming removed 4 bases at V and 4 bases at J, with 11 bases between. This CDR3 region has 14 residues. Looked up from germline, CDR1 is SGHRS and CDR2 is YFSETQ. These data come from a study of blood T cell repertoires in COVID-19. Study context: PBMCs, B-cell-depleted T cells, or T cells were the source of the cDNA or gDNA that made up the material.

The assay was immunoSEQ multiplex PCR, and TCRdb's table has in-frame clones only and misses some. The profile shows about 74,000 clones, 70% to 80% of them singletons. The chain links TRBV5-1 to TRBJ2-2; the D gene is possibly TRBD2 (5 bases). This clonotype was sampled from a man in his sixties or seventies with acute or convalescent COVID-19. Sequencing used peripheral blood. CDR3 bases: TGCGCCAGCAGCGGGAGTACTGGCACCGGGGAGCTGTTTTTT. Its protein is CASSGSTGTGELFF.